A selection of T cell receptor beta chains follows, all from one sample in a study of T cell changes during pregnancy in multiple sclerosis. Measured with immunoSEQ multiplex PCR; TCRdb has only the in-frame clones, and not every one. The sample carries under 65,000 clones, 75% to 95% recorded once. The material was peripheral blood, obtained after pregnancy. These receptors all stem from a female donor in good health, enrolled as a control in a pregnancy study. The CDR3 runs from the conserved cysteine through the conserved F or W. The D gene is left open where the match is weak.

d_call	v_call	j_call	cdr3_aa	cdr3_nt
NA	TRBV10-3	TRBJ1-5	CAISSGHFSNQPQHF	TGTGCCATCAGTTCGGGACACTTTAGCAATCAGCCCCAGCATTTT
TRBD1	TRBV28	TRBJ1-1	CASSNRDRAGAFF	TGTGCCAGCAGTAATCGGGACAGGGCGGGAGCTTTCTTT
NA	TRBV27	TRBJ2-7	CASSLFDGAPSYEQYF	TGTGCCAGCAGTTTATTTGATGGGGCCCCCTCCTACGAGCAGTACTTC
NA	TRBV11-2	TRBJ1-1	CASSLGRGTEAFF	TGTGCCAGCAGCTTAGGGAGGGGCACTGAAGCTTTCTTT
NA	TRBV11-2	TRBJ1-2	CASSQQGFDGYTF	TGTGCCAGCAGCCAACAGGGTTTTGATGGCTACACCTTC
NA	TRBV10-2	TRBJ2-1	CASSRQDYDEQFF	TGCGCCAGCAGTAGACAGGATTATGATGAGCAGTTCTTC
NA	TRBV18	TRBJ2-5	CASSPWQGPYRETQYF	TGTGCCAGCTCACCGTGGCAGGGTCCCTACCGAGAGACCCAGTACTTC
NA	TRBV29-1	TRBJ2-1	CSVETGRAGYNEQFF	TGCAGCGTTGAAACGGGCAGGGCTGGCTACAATGAGCAGTTCTTC
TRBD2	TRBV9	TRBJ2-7	CASSVGSGGGYEQYF	TGTGCCAGCAGCGTAGGTTCGGGGGGGGGCTACGAGCAGTACTTC
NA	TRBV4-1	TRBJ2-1	CASSFRVGNEQFF	TGCGCCAGCAGCTTCCGGGTTGGCAATGAGCAGTTCTTC
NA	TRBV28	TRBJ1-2	CASSLVQYGYTF	TGTGCCAGCAGTTTGGTACAGTATGGCTACACCTTC